A single sample gave rise to the 7 T cell receptor beta chains below, sequenced in a study of cytomegalovirus exposure and HLA in healthy donors. A multiplex PCR was run with 60 Vbeta primers and 13 Jbeta primers. Profiled with immunoSEQ multiplex PCR; TCRdb holds only in-frame clones, not every one. The sample contains fewer than 250,000 clones, 82% of which appear only once. Input material: PBMCs. The receptors shown here come from a man between 35 and 55 years old in good health and CMV-seropositive.

V is TRBV6-6 and J is TRBJ2-7, with D hard to call. The V end lost 0 bases, the J end lost 4 bases, and 7 bases lay between the germline ends. The CDR3 runs to 13 residues. Germline CDR1 reads MNHNY; CDR2 reads SVGAGI (reference sequence). The CDR3 spells CASSYSMEYEQYV. CDR3 nucleotide sequence: TGTGCCAGCAGTTACTCAATGGAGTACGAGCAGTACGTC.

The rearrangement joins TRBV5-1 to TRBJ2-3; 8 bases are a match to TRBD1. The CDR3 consists of 17 residues. The V segment lost 0 bases and the J segment 1 base; nucleotides outside the gene matches: 7. Germline CDR1 and CDR2: SGHRS and YFSETQ. Here the CDR3 DNA reads TGCGCCAGCAGCTTGGGGGACTCCAGGGGGCGCACAGATACGCAGTATTTT. Encoded protein: CASSLGDSRGRTDTQYF.

The CDR3 is CASSATGYGQPQHF. CDR3 DNA: TGTGCCAGCAGTGCTACAGGGTATGGTCAGCCCCAGCATTTT. The V gene is TRBV7-9, the J gene TRBJ1-5; possibly TRBD1 for D (6 bases). V lost 6 bases and J 6 bases, leaving 15 bases between the germline ends. The CDR3 runs to 14 residues. In germline, CDR1 is SEHNR, CDR2 FQNEAQ (reference sequence).

The chain uses TRBV27 and TRBJ1-3; D unclear. Per the germline V gene, CDR1 is MNHEY and CDR2 is SMNVEV (reference sequence). The CDR3 runs to 11 residues. Trimming cost V 8 bases and J 3 bases, with 5 bases left between them. The CDR3 spells CASRLGNTIYF. CDR3 coding DNA: TGTGCCAGCCGACTTGGAAACACCATATATTTT.

V and J are TRBV7-3 and TRBJ2-2, with 16 bases fitting TRBD2. CDR3 length: 17 amino acids. The germline V gene encodes CDR1 SGHTA and CDR2 FQGTGA. The junction had 1 base not matched to a gene; V was cut back by 0 bases and J by 6 bases. CDR3 in amino acids: CASSLTGTSGRAGELFF. The CDR3 bases are TGTGCCAGCAGCTTAACCGGGACTAGCGGGAGGGCCGGGGAGCTGTTTTTT.

This clone was seen a single time. The chain is built from TRBV18 and TRBJ2-7; 14 nucleotides align to TRBD2. V lost 3 bases to trimming and J lost 5 bases; unmatched junction nucleotides: 9. The CDR3 is made up of 17 amino acids. Per germline, CDR1 KGHSH and CDR2 LQKENI. CDR3 sequence: CASSPSGTSGRRNEQYF. CDR3 sequence (DNA): TGTGCCAGCTCACCGTCCGGGACTAGCGGGAGACGCAACGAGCAGTACTTC.

V is TRBV4-1 and J is TRBJ1-5, with D perhaps TRBD1 (5 bases). Per the germline V gene, CDR1 is MGHRA and CDR2 is YSYEKL. CDR3 length: 19 residues. V lost 4 bases, J lost 0 bases, and 22 bases lay in between. DNA of the CDR3: TGCGCCAGCAGCCCTCCCACGGGGCGGGGGGATTATAGCAATCAGCCCCAGCATTTT. This gives the protein CASSPPTGRGDYSNQPQHF.